In its sample, the clone carrying this T cell receptor beta chain was seen a few times. The data stem from a study of blood T cell repertoires in COVID-19. Study-wide background: There were acute and convalescent COVID-19 samples, and they came from the United States, Italy and Spain.

TCRdb's copy holds only in-frame clones and misses some; the assay was immunoSEQ multiplex PCR. The sample carries approximately 270,000 clones, approximately 88% recorded once. Germline CDR1 is SGHTA and CDR2 is FQGNSA. The V segment lost 6 bases and the J segment 3 bases; nucleotides outside the gene matches: 5. This CDR3 comprises 13 residues. The sample was peripheral blood. The chain recombines TRBV7-2 with TRBJ2-7, with 7 bases that match TRBD2. This TCR derives from a man in his forties or fifties with acute or convalescent COVID-19. DNA of the CDR3: TGTGCCAGCAGGGGCGGGGGAATCTACGAGCAGTACTTC. This translates into CASRGGGIYEQYF.